The 28 T cell receptor beta chains below all came from one sample that was sequenced in a study of OX40 agonist ivuxolimab in advanced cancers. Profiled with immunoSEQ multiplex PCR; TCRdb holds only in-frame clones, not every one. The top ten clones hold about a fifth of a sample with roughly 35,000 clones, roughly 81% of them seen once. This specimen consisted of CD4+ or CD8+ T cells sorted from blood, obtained in a trial of the OX40 agonist ivuxolimab. The source is an adult with an advanced solid tumor such as melanoma, head and neck, liver or kidney cancer.

This chain links TRBV6-1 with TRBJ2-7, with D perhaps TRBD1 (6 bases). The CDR3 has 14 residues. Trimming removed 4 bases at V and 4 bases at J, with 14 bases between. In germline, CDR1 is MNHNS, CDR2 SASEGT. This chain's CDR3 is CASSVGRGVYEQYF. CDR3 bases: TGTGCCAGCAGTGTCGGCAGGGGAGTATACGAGCAGTACTTC.

The V gene is TRBV15, the J gene TRBJ2-5; the D gene is possibly TRBD2 (5 bases). This CDR3 has 12 amino acids. V lost 0 bases to trimming and J lost 10 bases, with 9 bases between them. Germline V gene data show CDR1 as LNHNV and CDR2 as YYDKDF (reference sequence). CDR3 loop: CATSREGDVQYF. For the CDR3, the DNA is TGTGCCACCAGCAGAGAGGGAGATGTCCAGTACTTC.

This clone was seen a single time. The V call is TRBV19, the J call TRBJ1-6, with D tentatively TRBD1 (5 bases). V lost 3 bases and J lost 6, with 12 bases in between. This CDR3 is 15 amino acids long. CDR1 is LNHDA and CDR2 is SQIVND in the germline V gene (reference sequence). CDR3 region: CASSIPGPINSPLHF. The CDR3 DNA reads TGTGCCAGTAGTATTCCGGGACCTATTAATTCACCCCTCCACTTT.

The V call is TRBV6-5, the J call TRBJ2-7; D possibly matches TRBD1 or TRBD2 (6 bases each). Germline-derived CDR1 and CDR2 are MNHEY and SVGAGI. The CDR3 has 14 amino acids. V shed 8 bases and J shed 0 bases, with 14 bases lying between them. CDR3 amino acids: CASDIGGGSYEQYF. The DNA for the CDR3 is TGTGCCAGCGATATCGGGGGCGGCTCCTACGAGCAGTACTTC.

The chain combines TRBV7-3 with TRBJ2-7; maybe TRBD2 (5 bases). Germline CDR1 reads SGHTA; CDR2 reads FQGTGA. The CDR3 has 14 residues. Trimming shortened V by 2 bases and J by 1 base, and 9 bases separated the two germline ends. This chain's CDR3 is CASSLPGMSYEQYF. CDR3 in DNA: TGTGCCAGCAGCTTACCCGGGATGTCCTACGAGCAGTACTTC. The full variable domain, completed using reference TRBV7-3 and TRBJ2-7, is GAGVSQTPSNKVTEKGKYVELRCDPISGHTALYWYRQSLGQGPEFLIYFQGTGAADDSGLPNDRFFAVRPEGSVSTLKIQRTERGDSAVYLCASSLPGMSYEQYFGPGTRLTVT.

The chain carries TRBV4-2 and TRBJ2-1, with 9 bases aligning to TRBD1. The CDR3 sequence is 14 residues long. CDR1 LGHNA and CDR2 YNFKEQ come from the germline V gene. V lost 3 bases and J lost 10; bases outside the gene matches: 7. The DNA of the CDR3 is TGTGCCAGCAGCCAGTCCACAGGGGGCGGGGAGCAGTTCTTC. Its translation is CASSQSTGGGEQFF.

The genes are TRBV19 and TRBJ2-1; D may correspond to TRBD1 or TRBD2 (6 bases each). V shed 4 bases and J shed 8 bases, with 15 bases lying between them. The CDR3 runs 14 residues. Germline V gene data show CDR1 as LNHDA and CDR2 as SQIVND (reference sequence). CDR3 in amino acids: CASSSGWGADEQFF. DNA for the CDR3: TGTGCCAGTAGTAGCGGGTGGGGGGCCGATGAGCAGTTCTTC.

DNA for the CDR3: TGTGCCAGCACTTTAGTCGGAAACACCATATATTTT. As protein: CASTLVGNTIYF. V is TRBV6-6 and J is TRBJ1-3, with D unresolved. Germline values: CDR1 MNHNY, CDR2 SVGAGI (reference sequence). This CDR3 has 12 amino acids. V was clipped by 7 bases and J by 4 bases, with 8 bases between them.

This sequence joins TRBV4-3 and TRBJ2-1; 7 nucleotides line up with TRBD2. The V gene's germline CDR1 is LGHNA and CDR2 YSLEER. The V segment lost 0 bases and the J segment 10 bases; nucleotides outside the gene matches: 9. The CDR3 loop spans 15 amino acids. The CDR3 DNA reads as TGCGCCAGCAGCCAAGAGCTCGGGGGGTCGCTCGAGCAGTTCTTC. It encodes CASSQELGGSLEQFF.

The rearrangement joins TRBV28 to TRBJ1-1, with a possible D match to TRBD1 (6 bases). The CDR3 has 16 amino acids. Germline lookup yields CDR1 MDHEN and CDR2 SYDVKM. Trimming pared 2 bases from V and 5 bases from J, leaving 18 bases between. In DNA, the CDR3 is TGTGCCAGCAGTTTACCGATCGGGGGCGGGTTGACTGAAGCTTTCTTT. Translation: CASSLPIGGGLTEAFF.

The V and J genes are TRBV5-1 and TRBJ2-4, with a possible D match to TRBD2 (6 bases). Germline CDR1 SGHRS, CDR2 YFSETQ. V lost 0 bases, J lost 1 base, and 14 bases lay in between. The CDR3 extends over 17 amino acids. The CDR3 spells CASSLGGLNYAKNIQYF. Written as DNA, the CDR3 is TGCGCCAGCAGCTTGGGCGGACTAAACTACGCCAAAAACATTCAGTACTTC.

The genes are TRBV6-1 and TRBJ1-5; the match to TRBD1 covers 7 bases. Germline values: CDR1 MNHNS, CDR2 SASEGT. Losses at the gene ends were 6 bases for V and 3 bases for J; bases not matched to a gene: 8. The CDR3 has 15 residues. CDR3 loop: CASRETGSSNQPQHF. The DNA for the CDR3 is TGTGCCAGCAGGGAGACAGGGAGCTCCAATCAGCCCCAGCATTTT.

This CDR3 is CASSEAWARQYF. CDR3 sequence (DNA): TGTGCCAGCAGTGAAGCTTGGGCACGACAGTACTTC. The chain recombines TRBV6-1 with TRBJ2-7, with D unclear. V gave up 0 bases and J gave up 10 bases, with 10 bases separating them. Germline CDR1 and CDR2: MNHNS and SASEGT. The CDR3 length is 12 residues.

CDR3 DNA: TGTGCCAGCAGTTACCTCAGGGGGCACCACGAGCAGTACTTC. Encoded protein: CASSYLRGHHEQYF. The gene calls are TRBV6-5 and TRBJ2-7; TRBD1 matches at 8 bases. The CDR3 spans 14 residues. V lost 2 bases and J lost 5; bases outside the gene matches: 5. CDR1 is MNHEY, CDR2 SVGAGI, per germline.

The rearrangement uses TRBV19 and TRBJ2-7, with 11 positions matching TRBD2. Looked up from germline, CDR1 is LNHDA and CDR2 is SQIVND (reference sequence). The CDR3 loop spans 16 amino acids. Losses at the gene ends were 5 bases for V and 0 bases for J; bases not matched to a gene: 6. The CDR3 sequence: CASSSGLAGLSYEQYF. CDR3 coding DNA: TGTGCCAGTAGTTCAGGACTAGCGGGCCTCTCCTACGAGCAGTACTTC.

Here the CDR3 reads CASSLEVINYGYTF. DNA for the CDR3: TGTGCCAGCAGCTTAGAAGTAATCAACTATGGCTACACCTTC. This rearrangement joins TRBV7-9 to TRBJ1-2; D gene uncertain. Germline V gives CDR1 SEHNR, CDR2 FQNEAQ (reference sequence). CDR3 length equals 14 residues. Trimming took 1 base from V and 2 from J, leaving 8 bases between them.

This chain joins TRBV5-4 and TRBJ2-7; the D gene is possibly TRBD1 (5 bases). The CDR3 spans 15 residues. The germline V and J ends were trimmed by 0 bases and 2 bases, with 12 bases remaining between them. Germline assignment: CDR1 SGHNT and CDR2 YYREEE (reference sequence). The DNA for the CDR3 is TGTGCCAGCAGCTTGGCTGGACAAGGGCCCTACGAGCAGTACTTC. Its translation is CASSLAGQGPYEQYF. The variable domain in full, with the rest retrieved from reference TRBV5-4 and TRBJ2-7, is ETGVTQSPTHLIKTRGQQVTLRCSSQSGHNTVSWYQQALGQGPQFIFQYYREEENGRGNFPPRFSGLQFPNYSSELNVNALELDDSALYLCASSLAGQGPYEQYFGPGTRLTVT.

The chain combines TRBV13 with TRBJ1-2; tentatively, D is TRBD1 (5 bases). CDR1 and CDR2 from the germline V gene are PRHDT and FYEKMQ (reference sequence). The CDR3 contains 16 residues. Trimming removed 5 bases from V and 7 bases from J, with 23 bases in between. CDR3 loop: CASSRISTTRVVGYTF. The DNA of the CDR3 is TGTGCCAGCAGCCGAATCTCAACAACCAGGGTTGTTGGCTACACCTTC.

V usage is TRBV7-6 and J usage is TRBJ2-1, with D perhaps TRBD2 (5 bases). The CDR3 is made up of 14 amino acids. Germline V lookup: CDR1 SGHVS, CDR2 FNYEAQ. Trimming left V 2 bases short and J 7 bases short, with 12 bases between. For the CDR3, the DNA is TGTGCCAGCAGCTTAAATCCTAGCCGGAATGAGCAGTTCTTC. Residues: CASSLNPSRNEQFF.

The V and J genes are TRBV6-5 and TRBJ1-5; no definite D call. Per germline, CDR1 MNHEY and CDR2 SVGAGI. This CDR3 has 14 residues. Trimming cost V 6 bases and J 7 bases, with 16 bases left between them. DNA of the CDR3: TGTGCCAGCAGGGATAGGGTATTGGGCCAGCCCCAGCATTTT. This translates into CASRDRVLGQPQHF.

V and J are TRBV7-2 and TRBJ2-7, with D possibly TRBD1 on 5 matching bases. Trimming removed 2 bases from V and 0 bases from J, with 11 bases in between. Germline assignment: CDR1 SGHTA and CDR2 FQGNSA. CDR3 size: 15 residues. CDR3 in DNA: TGTGCCAGCAGCTTATCCCGACAGTTCTCCTACGAGCAGTACTTC. It yields the protein CASSLSRQFSYEQYF.

The chain employs TRBV7-3 and TRBJ2-3, with 9 bases lining up with TRBD2. Germline CDR1 is SGHTA and CDR2 is FQGTGA. This CDR3 region has 16 residues. After removal of 0 bases from V and 6 bases from J, the junction contained 7 bases not matched to a gene. The CDR3 sequence is CASSLTPETSGDTQYF. The CDR3 DNA sequence: TGTGCCAGCAGCTTAACACCCGAGACTAGCGGCGATACGCAGTATTTT.

This chain connects TRBV6-1 to TRBJ1-5; TRBD1 aligns across 9 bases. Trimming removed 0 bases from V and 6 bases from J; junction bases left unmatched: 3. CDR3 size: 15 residues. The germline V gene encodes CDR1 MNHNS and CDR2 SASEGT. In DNA, the CDR3 is TGTGCCAGCAGTGAAGCGGGGACAGGGAGTCAGCCCCAGCATTTT. This encodes CASSEAGTGSQPQHF.

This chain joins TRBV19 and TRBJ1-5; unclear D gene. The CDR3 spans 12 residues. Trimming removed 3 bases at V and 2 bases at J, with 2 bases between. The germline CDR1 and CDR2 sequences are LNHDA and SQIVND (reference sequence). The CDR3 sequence is CASSIGNQPQHF. DNA of the CDR3: TGTGCCAGTAGTATTGGCAATCAGCCCCAGCATTTT.

The V gene is TRBV10-3, the J gene TRBJ1-1, with D unclear. Germline V gives CDR1 ENHRY, CDR2 SYGVKD. V was cut by 4 bases and J by 5 bases, with 8 bases left in between. The CDR3 sequence is 12 residues long. CDR3 DNA: TGTGCCATCAGTGTGGGTCCGACTGAAGCTTTCTTT. Translation: CAISVGPTEAFF.

This chain connects TRBV28 to TRBJ1-5, with a weak D call TRBD1 (5 bases). Looked up from germline, CDR1 is MDHEN and CDR2 is SYDVKM. Trimming removed 2 bases from V and 7 bases from J, with 12 bases in between. The CDR3 covers 14 residues. The CDR3 sequence: CASSLKQVGQPQHF. The DNA of the CDR3 is TGTGCCAGCAGTTTAAAACAGGTGGGACAGCCCCAGCATTTT.

J is TRBJ2-2 and V is TRBV2, with unresolved D. Germline V gene data show CDR1 as SNHLY and CDR2 as FYNNEI. The CDR3 is made up of 13 amino acids. V dropped 5 bases and J dropped 1 base, with 5 bases sitting between them. CDR3 sequence: CASSQQNTGELFF. DNA of the CDR3: TGTGCCAGCAGTCAGCAGAACACCGGGGAGCTGTTTTTT.

This chain links TRBV2 with TRBJ1-1, with TRBD1 matching over 8 bases. The CDR3 runs to 14 residues. V shed 3 bases and J 2 bases; nucleotides not matched to a gene: 2. From germline, CDR1 is SNHLY and CDR2 FYNNEI. The CDR3 coding sequence is TGTGCCAGCAGTGACCAGGGGGCTAACACTGAAGCTTTCTTT. Translation gives CASSDQGANTEAFF.